This T cell receptor (beta chain) is drawn from a study of blood T cell repertoires in COVID-19. Whole-study context: Samples taken during acute and convalescent COVID-19 were collected in the United States, Italy and Spain. Sources were T cells, B-cell-depleted T cells, or PBMCs; the material itself was cDNA or gDNA.

The V segment lost 0 bases and the J segment 10 bases; nucleotides outside the gene matches: 3. Germline V CDR1 and CDR2: LNHNV, YYDKDF (reference sequence). The CDR3 extends over 14 amino acids. TCRdb's table, derived via immunoSEQ multiplex PCR, lists solely in-frame clones and lacks some. The sample carries approximately 70,000 clones, about 80% recorded once. Sequenced input: peripheral blood. This TCR derives from a human donor in a cohort sampled during active COVID-19. V is TRBV15 and J is TRBJ1-6; 7 bases map to TRBD1. CDR3 coding DNA: TGTGCCACCAGCAGAGACGCAGGGGGATCACCCCTCCACTTT. Translated, it gives CATSRDAGGSPLHF.